The sequence of this T cell receptor (beta chain) was determined in a study of T cells in Graves' hyperthyroidism and ophthalmopathy. The sample holds many counts of this clonotype. This CDR3 comprises 14 residues. Germline CDR1 is DFQATT and CDR2 is SNEGSKA (reference sequence). V trimming: 1 base; J trimming: 6 bases; junction bases outside the gene matches: 6. Uncontrolled infection, other autoimmune disease, pregnancy or lactation disqualified patients from enrolment. RNA transcripts provided the source from which TCR beta CDR3 regions were amplified. Initially, a first-round RT-PCR of the TCR CDR3 employed the HTBI primer set. TCRdb used MiXCR to reprocess the multiplex PCR reads, holding one entry per CDR3 protein. Of about 560,000 distinct CDR3 sequences listed, 15% to 20% were seen once; the top ten hold under 20%.

Sequenced sample: blood. The chain recombines TRBV20-1 with TRBJ1-5, with 7 bases identical to TRBD1. This sequence was found in a young woman with Graves' hyperthyroidism. The CDR3 protein is CSARVDRDSQPQHF. The CDR3 bases are TGCAGTGCTAGAGTCGACAGGGACAGTCAGCCCCAGCATTTT.